Given below is one T cell receptor (beta chain) in context. As yet, its antigen is unknown. Only in-frame clones appear in the TCRdb table, and some are missing; sequencing was by immunoSEQ multiplex PCR. The sample comprises under 1,900,000 clones, just under 99% of which are singletons, and approximately 0.38% rests with the top ten. The CDR3 runs 15 residues. Trimming stripped 2 bases from V and 0 bases from J, with 11 bases between. Germline assignment: CDR1 SGHNT and CDR2 YYREEE (reference sequence). The data were obtained in a study of shared clonotypes between healthy human individuals. Study-level information: Three plates were used per donor for CD4 naive, three for CD4 memory, two for CD8 naive and one for CD8 memory.

The study's findings and limits: Unshared clonotypes carried lower generation probabilities than those common to all four donors. Limited genetic and exposure-history diversity came from having few donors.

Input material: naive CD4+ T cells sorted from blood. Subset reported: CD45RA+ positively selected. The clonotype comes from a man younger than 45 in good health. V is TRBV5-4 and J is TRBJ2-5; possible D gene TRBD1, 6 bases. CDR3 amino acids: CASSFMTGDQETQYF. CDR3 DNA: TGTGCCAGCAGCTTCATGACAGGCGACCAAGAGACCCAGTACTTC.